This T cell receptor beta chain was recovered during a study of T cell responses to AZD1222 COVID-19 vaccine (dated by TCRdb to the early 2020s). Some background on the complete study: Because spike-specific TCR depth and breadth did not differ between the two schedules, AZD1222 recipients who got a second dose at roughly 4 weeks were pooled with those who got a second dose at roughly 12 weeks. A total of just over 230 trial participants underwent TCR sequencing, of whom 200 to 220 had received two doses of AZD1222 and approximately 25 had received two doses of the MenACWY control vaccine. Trial participants were enrolled into age subgroups of 18-55, 56-69 and 70-plus years, which contained around 150, 28 and 57 TCR-sequenced participants, respectively.

V loses 4 bases of germline sequence and J loses 4 bases, and the interval between the two ends is 15 bases. Based on the germline V gene, the CDR1 and CDR2 sequences are KGHDR and SFDVKD. Spanning cysteine to phenylalanine, the CDR3 consists of 16 amino acids. CDR3 DNA is the only sequence kept; it has 48 bases, read in frame from the first base. The CDR3 regions of human TCRbeta chains were subjected to immunosequencing. In the source study's methods: Repertoire TCRs were checked for matches against a reference library of SARS-CoV-2-specific TCRs that had been generated using the MIRA antigen-specificity platform. Breadth was defined as the fraction of unique TCRs that were SARS-CoV-2-associated. Depth was defined as the fraction of total T cells that were SARS-CoV-2-associated. Each spike-specific TCR was assigned to its reactive spike region and to a CD4 or CD8 class using the MIRA data. Log10-transformed breadth and depth values were compared by one-way ANOVA with Sidak's multiple comparisons tests. TCRdb took over this immuneACCESS table, retaining in-frame rearrangements with V and J assigned. Such tables are incomplete; in checked studies, under half of the missing clones stem from an unresolved V gene, and the remainder is unexplained. The DNA gave D and trimming, while V, J and clone size come from that table. For this sample the table gives tens of thousands of clones, of which 90% were detected only once. Approximately 3% of the sample rests with the top ten.

This specimen's time point label, per the study, means: baseline before first vaccination. The vaccinee samples were drawn from two UK trials, COV001 and COV002, one of which was a single-blind randomized controlled phase 2/3 trial testing AZD1222 (ChAdOx1 nCoV-19) in healthy adults. For TCRbeta chain sequencing, PBMC samples were collected from trial participants at day 0 and at day 28 after the second dose. Study-wide conclusions, independent of this receptor: Conclusions about previously exposed vaccinees were limited because only a handful of AZD1222 recipients were SARS-CoV-2 seropositive at baseline. Nearly half of unique spike-specific TCRs reportedly recognized epitopes outside regions mutated in the B.1.351 and B.1.1.7 variants. Because no samples from the day 14 peak response were available, repertoires could be characterized only after the peak T cell response. In the small 56-69-year group, the increase in depth fell short of significance, most likely because of low power. After two AZD1222 doses, both the breadth and the depth of spike-specific TCRs were significantly higher than at day 0 and than in MenACWY recipients. Most participants were white British and females outnumbered males, and the authors suggested that clonal diversity may have been underestimated. The whole spike protein was spanned by vaccine-associated CD4 TCRs, and dominant responses were seen in regions 160-218 and 743-854.

Concerning this clone: Its specific antigen is unknown. No per-base quality is available; no much larger clone lies one base away.

The sequence derives from an adult in good health. This chain joins TRBV24-1 to TRBJ2-2, with TRBD2 tentatively as D gene (6 bases match). Material: peripheral blood, obtained on day 0 of AZD1222 vaccination. The nucleotide sequence reads TGTGCCACCAGTGAGGGGGGATTGGGAAGCACCGGGGAGCTGTTTTTT. This translates into CATSEGGLGSTGELFF.